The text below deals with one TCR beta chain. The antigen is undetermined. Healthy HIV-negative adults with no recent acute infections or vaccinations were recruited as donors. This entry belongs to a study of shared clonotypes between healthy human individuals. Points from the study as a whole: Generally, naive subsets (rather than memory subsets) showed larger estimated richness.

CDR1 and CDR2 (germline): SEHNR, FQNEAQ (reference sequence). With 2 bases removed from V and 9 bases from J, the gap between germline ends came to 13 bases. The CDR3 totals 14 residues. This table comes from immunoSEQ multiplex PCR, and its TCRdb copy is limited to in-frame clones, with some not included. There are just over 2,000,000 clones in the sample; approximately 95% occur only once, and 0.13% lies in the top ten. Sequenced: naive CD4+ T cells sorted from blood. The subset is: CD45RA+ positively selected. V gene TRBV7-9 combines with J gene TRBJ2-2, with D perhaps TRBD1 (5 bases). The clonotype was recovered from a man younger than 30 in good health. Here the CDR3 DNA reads TGTGCCAGCAGCTTAACCCAGGGCGTCCGGGAGCTGTTTTTT. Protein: CASSLTQGVRELFF.